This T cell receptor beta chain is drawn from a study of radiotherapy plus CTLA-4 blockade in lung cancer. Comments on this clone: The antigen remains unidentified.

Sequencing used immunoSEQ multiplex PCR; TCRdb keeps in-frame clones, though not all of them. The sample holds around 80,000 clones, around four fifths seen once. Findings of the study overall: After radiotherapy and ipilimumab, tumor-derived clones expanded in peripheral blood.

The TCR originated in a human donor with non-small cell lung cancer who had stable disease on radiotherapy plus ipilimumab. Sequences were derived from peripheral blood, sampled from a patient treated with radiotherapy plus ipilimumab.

The CDR3 region is CASSLSSRYEQYF. The CDR3 DNA is TGTGCCAGCAGTTTATCGTCCCGATACGAGCAGTACTTC. The chain joins TRBV28 to TRBJ2-7; the D is unclear. This CDR3 region has 13 residues. CDR1 and CDR2 (germline): MDHEN, SYDVKM. The V end lost 1 base, the J end lost 4 bases, and 8 bases lay between the germline ends.